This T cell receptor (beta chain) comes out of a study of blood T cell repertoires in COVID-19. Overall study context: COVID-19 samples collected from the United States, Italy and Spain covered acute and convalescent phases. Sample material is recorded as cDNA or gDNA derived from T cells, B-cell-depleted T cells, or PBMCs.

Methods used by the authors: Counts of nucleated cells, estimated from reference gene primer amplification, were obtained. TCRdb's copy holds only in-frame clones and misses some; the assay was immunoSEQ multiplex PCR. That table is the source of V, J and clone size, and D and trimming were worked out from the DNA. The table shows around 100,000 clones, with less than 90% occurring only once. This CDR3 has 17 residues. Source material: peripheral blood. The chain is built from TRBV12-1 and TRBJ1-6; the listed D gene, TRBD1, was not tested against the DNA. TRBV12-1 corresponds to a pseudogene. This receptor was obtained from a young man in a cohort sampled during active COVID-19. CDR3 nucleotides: TGTGCCAGCAGCCCTGGGGACAGGGGAACAGAGAATTCACCCCTCCACTTT. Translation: CASSPGDRGTENSPLHF.